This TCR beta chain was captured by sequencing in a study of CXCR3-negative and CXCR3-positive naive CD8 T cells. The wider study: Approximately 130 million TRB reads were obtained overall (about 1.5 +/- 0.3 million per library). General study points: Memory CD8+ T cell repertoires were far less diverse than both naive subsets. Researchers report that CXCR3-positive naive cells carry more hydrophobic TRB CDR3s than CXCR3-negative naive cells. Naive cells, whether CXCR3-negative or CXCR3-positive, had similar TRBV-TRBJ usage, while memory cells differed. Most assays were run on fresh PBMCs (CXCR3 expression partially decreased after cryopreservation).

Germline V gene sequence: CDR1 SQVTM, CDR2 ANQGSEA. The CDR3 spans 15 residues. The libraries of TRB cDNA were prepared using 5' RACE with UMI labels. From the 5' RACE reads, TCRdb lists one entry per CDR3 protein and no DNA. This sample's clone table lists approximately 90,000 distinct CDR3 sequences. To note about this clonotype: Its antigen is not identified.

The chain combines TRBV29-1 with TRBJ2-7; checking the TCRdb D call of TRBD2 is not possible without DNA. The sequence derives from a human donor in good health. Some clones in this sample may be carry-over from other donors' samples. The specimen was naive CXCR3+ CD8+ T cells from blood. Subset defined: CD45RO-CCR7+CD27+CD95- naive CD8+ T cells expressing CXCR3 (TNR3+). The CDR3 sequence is CSVEEGLAGAYEQYF.